This TCR beta chain is drawn from a study of cytomegalovirus exposure and HLA in healthy donors. Overall study context: In a later analysis, it was reported that the roughly 120 validation repertoires had been produced on the same platform as the 690 or so repertoires belonging to the first cohort.

Only in-frame clones appear in the TCRdb table, and some are missing; sequencing was by immunoSEQ multiplex PCR. The sample includes 85,000 to 130,000 clones, 88% of them seen just once. About this clone: Its antigen is as yet unknown.

Overall study results and limits: TCR clusters originating in the first cohort tended to co-occur in the 120 validation repertoires, according to a later analysis. Investigators reported under 200 TCR beta chains as tied to cytomegalovirus.

The receptor's source is a woman aged 18 to 35 in good health and CMV-seropositive. Input material: PBMCs.

The CDR3 sequence: CAISGPPESGGALADTQYF. The CDR3 bases are TGTGCCATCAGTGGGCCTCCGGAGAGCGGGGGGGCATTAGCAGATACGCAGTATTTT. The chain joins TRBV10-3 to TRBJ2-3; TRBD2 agrees at 10 bases. The CDR3 runs 19 residues. CDR1 is ENHRY, CDR2 SYGVKD, per germline. V lost 4 bases and J lost 4; bases outside the gene matches: 17.